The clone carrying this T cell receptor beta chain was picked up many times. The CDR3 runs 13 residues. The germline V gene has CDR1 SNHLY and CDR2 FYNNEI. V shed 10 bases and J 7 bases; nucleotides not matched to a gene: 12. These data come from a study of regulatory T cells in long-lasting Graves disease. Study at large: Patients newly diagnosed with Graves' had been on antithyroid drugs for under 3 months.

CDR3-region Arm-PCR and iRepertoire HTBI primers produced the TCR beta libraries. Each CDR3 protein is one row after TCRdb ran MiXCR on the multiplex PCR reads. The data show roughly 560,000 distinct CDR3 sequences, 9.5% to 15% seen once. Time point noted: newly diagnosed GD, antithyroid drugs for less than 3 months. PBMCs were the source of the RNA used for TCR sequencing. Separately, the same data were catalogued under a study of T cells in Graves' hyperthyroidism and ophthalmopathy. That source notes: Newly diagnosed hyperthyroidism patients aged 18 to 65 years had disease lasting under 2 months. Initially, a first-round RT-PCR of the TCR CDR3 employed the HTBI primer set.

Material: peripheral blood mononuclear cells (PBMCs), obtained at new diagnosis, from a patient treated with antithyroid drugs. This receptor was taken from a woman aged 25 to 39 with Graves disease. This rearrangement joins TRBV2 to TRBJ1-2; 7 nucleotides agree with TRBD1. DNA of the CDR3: TGTGCCACCCTGCGGGAGACAGGGAGTGGCTACACCTTC. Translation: CATLRETGSGYTF.